What follows are 19 T cell receptor beta chains derived from one specimen sequenced in a study of blood T cells in healthy people across ages. Next came a second PCR, run for about 6 to 12 cycles, which used a sample-barcoded 5' primer along with a J-beta primer mix. TCRdb passed the 5' RACE reads through MiXCR, listing each CDR3 protein once. The sample lists 870,000 or so distinct CDR3 sequences; roughly 26% were seen once. Sample: blood. These receptors all come from a woman over 75 in good health.

This clonotype was counted between two and nine times. The rearrangement links TRBV20-1 to TRBJ1-6; 7 positions match TRBD1. CDR1 DFQATT and CDR2 SNEGSKA come from the germline V gene (reference sequence). This CDR3 is built from 16 residues. The ends lost 3 bases at V and 0 bases at J; junction bases unmatched: 5. CDR3 protein: CSARGSGGSYNSPLHF. CDR3 DNA: TGCAGTGCTAGGGGGTCAGGGGGCTCCTATAATTCACCCCTCCACTTT.

This clonotype was picked up one time. The chain recombines TRBV30 with TRBJ2-5; either TRBD1 or TRBD2 may supply D (6 bases each). The J call could be wrong; TRBJ2-7 is a better fit for the DNA end. Germline V lookup: CDR1 GTSNPN, CDR2 SVGIG (reference sequence). The CDR3 has 12 amino acids. The CDR3 is CAGRGGIYEQYF. The CDR3, as DNA: TGTGCTGGCAGAGGGGGGATTTACGAGCAGTACTTC.

This clonotype appeared many times. The chain uses TRBV7-2 and TRBJ1-1; TRBD1 agrees at 12 bases. Germline V lookup: CDR1 SGHTA, CDR2 FQGNSA. Germline trimming cut 5 bases from V and 0 bases from J; bases unmatched to any gene: 4. This CDR3 region has 16 residues. The CDR3 sequence: CASSPGTGGMNTEAFF. CDR3 sequence (DNA): TGTGCCAGCAGCCCCGGGACAGGGGGCATGAACACTGAAGCTTTCTTT.

This clonotype was seen repeatedly, ten times or more. The chain links TRBV7-2 to TRBJ2-3; 7 bases agree with TRBD1. The trim removed 1 base at V and 3 bases at J, leaving 4 bases unmatched. CDR1 SGHTA and CDR2 FQGNSA come from the germline V gene. This CDR3 spans 15 amino acids. The CDR3 nucleotides read TGTGCCAGCAGCTTAGGAGGGACAGCAACAGATACGCAGTATTTT. It specifies CASSLGGTATDTQYF.

V and J are TRBV5-1 and TRBJ2-7, with D hard to call. V was trimmed by 0 bases and J by 2 bases, leaving 9 bases between them. Germline lookup yields CDR1 SGHRS and CDR2 YFSETQ. There are 14 residues in the CDR3. CDR3 sequence: CASSLDGSTYEQYF. As DNA, the CDR3 is TGCGCCAGCAGCTTGGACGGCAGTACCTACGAGCAGTACTTC.

On this clonotype: Since a much larger clone is just one base distant, this may be a read error. The chain recombines TRBV20-1 with TRBJ2-3; 7 bases align to TRBD2. This CDR3 is built from 15 residues. Trimming cost V 6 bases and J 3 bases; bases outside gene matches: 12. Germline V lookup: CDR1 DFQATT, CDR2 SNEGSKA (reference sequence). The CDR3 sequence is CSAGDRRGRTDTQYF. CDR3 nucleotides: TGCAGTGCCGGAGATAGGCGGGGGAGGACAGATACGCAGTATTTT.

This clonotype was seen more than once but under ten times. The rearrangement joins TRBV27 to TRBJ2-2, with 9 bases lining up with TRBD1. The trim removed 8 bases at V and 6 bases at J, leaving 16 bases unmatched. This CDR3 comprises 17 residues. CDR1 and CDR2 from the germline V gene are MNHEY and SMNVEV (reference sequence). The CDR3 bases are TGTGCCAGCTCCACCCTCGTGGGACAGGGTTCCGCCGGGGAGCTGTTTTTT. Protein: CASSTLVGQGSAGELFF.

Comment on this clonotype: Just one base apart from a much larger clone, this may be a read error. The genes are TRBV6-6 and TRBJ1-2, with D perhaps TRBD1 (5 bases). CDR3 size: 14 residues. Germline-derived CDR1 and CDR2 are MNHNY and SVGAGI (reference sequence). Written as DNA, the CDR3 is TGTACCAGCAGTTACGTCGACAGACCCTATGGCTACACCTTC. It translates to CTSSYVDRPYGYTF.

The genes are TRBV11-2 and TRBJ1-6; tentatively, D is TRBD1 (5 bases). Trimming shortened V by 6 bases and J by 1 base, and 19 bases separated the two germline ends. Looked up from germline, CDR1 is SGHAT and CDR2 is FQNNGV. The CDR3 length is 18 residues. The DNA of the CDR3 is TGTGCCAGCAGGGGCCGGGACCGACGGGCTTCCTATAATTCACCCCTCCACTTT. The encoded protein is CASRGRDRRASYNSPLHF.

This rearrangement joins TRBV6-2 or TRBV6-3 to TRBJ2-1; 13 bases are shared with TRBD2. Germline V gene sequence: CDR1 MNHEY, CDR2 SVGEGT. This CDR3 contains 19 residues. The V segment lost 5 bases and the J segment 0 bases; nucleotides outside the gene matches: 10. This chain's CDR3 is CASSRTGTSGITSYNEQFF. As DNA, the CDR3 is TGTGCCAGCAGTAGAACCGGGACTAGCGGGATCACCTCCTACAATGAGCAGTTCTTC.

This chain connects TRBV4-3 to TRBJ1-5; 10 bases align to TRBD1. Germline V gives CDR1 LGHNA, CDR2 YSLEER. The CDR3 spans 17 residues. With V trimmed by 0 bases and J by 11 bases, 13 bases remained unmatched. The CDR3 nucleotides are TGCGCCAGCAGCCAAGAAAGCTCTGGACAGGGGGAATCAGCCCAGCATTTT. Its translation is CASSQESSGQGESAQHF.

This clonotype was found once. At one end the junction does not follow the germline gene, possibly because of a read error. V gene TRBV9 combines with J gene TRBJ2-3; 11 bases agree with TRBD2. The germline V gene has CDR1 SGDLS and CDR2 YYNGEE. The CDR3 is 17 amino acids. CDR3 in amino acids: CAGSVGLAGGRTDTQYF. CDR3 bases: TGTGCCGGCAGCGTAGGTCTAGCGGGGGGTCGCACAGATACGCAGTATTTT.

A few counts support this clonotype. This clone may be a read error of a much larger clone one base away. The V and J genes are TRBV4-3 and TRBJ2-1; TRBD1 matches 8 bases. The CDR3 totals 16 residues. V shed 4 bases, J shed 0 bases, and the junction held 5 bases outside the gene matches. The germline gives CDR1 LGHNA, CDR2 YSLEER. The CDR3 loop is CASSPWGQASYNEQFF. The CDR3 DNA follows: TGCGCCAGCAGCCCTTGGGGACAGGCCTCCTACAATGAGCAGTTCTTC.

This rearrangement joins TRBV10-3 to TRBJ2-7; 9 positions agree with TRBD1. There are 13 residues in the CDR3. The J segment lost 2 bases and the V segment lost 6 bases, leaving 2 bases of the junction unmatched. Looked up from germline, CDR1 is ENHRY and CDR2 is SYGVKD. CDR3 coding DNA: TGTGCCATCAGGGGGACAGGGACCTACGAGCAGTACTTC. Its translation: CAIRGTGTYEQYF.

This clonotype was observed a few times. J is TRBJ1-4 and V is TRBV10-3; D might be TRBD1 (5 bases). Germline-derived CDR1 and CDR2 are ENHRY and SYGVKD. The CDR3 runs 13 residues. Trimming pared 6 bases from V and 8 bases from J, leaving 13 bases between. CDR3 DNA sequence: TGTGCCATCAGCGGGGCCCCAGAAGAAAAACTGTTTTTT. It codes for CAISGAPEEKLFF.

This rearrangement joins TRBV7-2 to TRBJ1-1, with D perhaps TRBD1 (5 bases). The CDR3 covers 13 residues. V shed 4 bases and J shed 8 bases, with 14 bases lying between them. Germline V gives CDR1 SGHTA, CDR2 FQGNSA. This CDR3 is CASSSYGGIEAFF. In DNA, the CDR3 is TGTGCCAGCAGCTCGTATGGGGGTATCGAAGCTTTCTTT.

This clonotype was observed at least ten times. This chain uses TRBV7-2 with TRBJ2-5; a weak D match, TRBD2 (5 bases). Germline V gene data show CDR1 as SGHTA and CDR2 as FQGNSA. This CDR3 is 15 amino acids long. V gave up 4 bases and J gave up 4 bases, with 16 bases separating them. The CDR3 reads CASSWRGSQRETQYF. CDR3 in DNA: TGTGCCAGCAGCTGGCGAGGGTCCCAAAGAGAGACCCAGTACTTC.

This sequence joins TRBV20-1 and TRBJ2-1, with TRBD2 matching 15 bases. CDR3 length: 17 amino acids. Germline CDR1 DFQATT, CDR2 SNEGSKA (reference sequence). The trim removed 5 bases at V and 5 bases at J, leaving 10 bases unmatched. As DNA, the CDR3 is TGCAGTGCTGGTGGACTAGCGGGGGGGCCTCGAAACAATGAGCAGTTCTTC. It translates to CSAGGLAGGPRNNEQFF.

In this sample, this clonotype turned up a few times. This sequence joins TRBV20-1 and TRBJ2-2; possibly TRBD1 for D (5 bases). CDR1 is DFQATT, CDR2 SNEGSKA, per germline (reference sequence). Trimming took 0 bases from V and 6 from J, leaving 14 bases between them. The CDR3 has 15 residues. CDR3: CSARDRAGWAGELFF. The CDR3 region has the DNA TGCAGTGCTAGAGATAGAGCAGGGTGGGCCGGGGAGCTGTTTTTT.